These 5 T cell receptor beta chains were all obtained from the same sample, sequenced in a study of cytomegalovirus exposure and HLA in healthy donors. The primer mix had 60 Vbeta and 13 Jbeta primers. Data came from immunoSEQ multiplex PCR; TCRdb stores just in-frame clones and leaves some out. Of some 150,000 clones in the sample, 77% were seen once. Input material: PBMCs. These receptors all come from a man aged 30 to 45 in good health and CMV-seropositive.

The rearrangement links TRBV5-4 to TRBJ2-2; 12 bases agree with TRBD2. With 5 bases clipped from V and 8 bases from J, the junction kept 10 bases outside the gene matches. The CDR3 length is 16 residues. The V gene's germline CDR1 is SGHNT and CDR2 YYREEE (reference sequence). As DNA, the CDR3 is TGTGCCAGCAGACAGGCTAGCGGGGGGGCCGAGGGGGAGCTGTTTTTT. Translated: CASRQASGGAEGELFF.

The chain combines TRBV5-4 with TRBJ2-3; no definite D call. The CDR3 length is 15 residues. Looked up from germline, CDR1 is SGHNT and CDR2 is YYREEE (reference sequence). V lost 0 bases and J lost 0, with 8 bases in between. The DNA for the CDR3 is TGTGCCAGCAGCTTGGCCGCGGCTAGCACAGATACGCAGTATTTT. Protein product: CASSLAAASTDTQYF.

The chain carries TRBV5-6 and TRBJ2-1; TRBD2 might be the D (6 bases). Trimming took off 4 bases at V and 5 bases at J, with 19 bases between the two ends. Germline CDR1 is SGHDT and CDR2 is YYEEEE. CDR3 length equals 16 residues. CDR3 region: CASSSLLARTDNEQFF. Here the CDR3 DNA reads TGTGCCAGCAGCAGCCTTCTAGCGCGGACCGACAATGAGCAGTTCTTC.

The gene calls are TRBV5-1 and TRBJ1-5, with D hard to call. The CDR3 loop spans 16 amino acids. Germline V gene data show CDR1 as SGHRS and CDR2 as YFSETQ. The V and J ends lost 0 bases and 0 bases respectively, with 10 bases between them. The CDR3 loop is CASSLAGNYSNQPQHF. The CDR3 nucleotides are TGCGCCAGCAGCTTGGCCGGGAACTATAGCAATCAGCCCCAGCATTTT.

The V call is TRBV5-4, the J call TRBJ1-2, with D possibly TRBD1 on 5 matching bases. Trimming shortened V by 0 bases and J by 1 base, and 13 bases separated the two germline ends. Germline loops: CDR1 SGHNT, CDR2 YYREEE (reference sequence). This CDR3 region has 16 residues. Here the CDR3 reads CASSLAAAGFNYGYTF. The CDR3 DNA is TGTGCCAGCAGCTTGGCCGCGGCAGGGTTTAACTATGGCTACACCTTC. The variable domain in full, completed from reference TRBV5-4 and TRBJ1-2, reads ETGVTQSPTHLIKTRGQQVTLRCSSQSGHNTVSWYQQALGQGPQFIFQYYREEENGRGNFPPRFSGLQFPNYSSELNVNALELDDSALYLCASSLAAAGFNYGYTFGSGTRLTVV.